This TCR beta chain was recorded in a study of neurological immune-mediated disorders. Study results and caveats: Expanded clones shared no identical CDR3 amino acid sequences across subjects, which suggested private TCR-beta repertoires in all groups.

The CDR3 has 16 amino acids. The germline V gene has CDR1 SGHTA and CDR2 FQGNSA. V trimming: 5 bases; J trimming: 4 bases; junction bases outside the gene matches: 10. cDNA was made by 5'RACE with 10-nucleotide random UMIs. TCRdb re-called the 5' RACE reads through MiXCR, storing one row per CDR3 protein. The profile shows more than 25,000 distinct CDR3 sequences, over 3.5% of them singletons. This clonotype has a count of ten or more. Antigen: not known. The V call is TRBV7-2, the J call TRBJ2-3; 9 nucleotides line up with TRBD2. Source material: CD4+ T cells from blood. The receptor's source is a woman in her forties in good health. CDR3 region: CASSPSSGRSPDTQYF. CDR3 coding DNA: TGTGCCAGCAGCCCATCCAGCGGGAGGAGTCCAGATACGCAGTATTTT.